One and the same sample provided the 20 T cell receptor beta chains below, sequenced in a study of T cell changes during pregnancy in multiple sclerosis. Only in-frame clones appear in the TCRdb table, and some are missing; sequencing was by immunoSEQ multiplex PCR. The profile shows fewer than 75,000 clones, approximately 91% of them singletons. The sample was peripheral blood, taken in the first trimester of pregnancy. The receptors originated from a female donor with multiple sclerosis, enrolled in a pregnancy study.

The chain links TRBV28 to TRBJ2-5; D possibly corresponds to TRBD2 (6 bases). Trimming shortened V by 3 bases and J by 2 bases, and 16 bases separated the two germline ends. The length of the CDR3 is 16 residues. The germline CDR1 and CDR2 sequences are MDHEN and SYDVKM. CDR3 in amino acids: CASSFPTADYQETQYF. The CDR3, as DNA: TGTGCCAGCAGTTTTCCGACCGCGGACTATCAAGAGACCCAGTACTTC.

This chain uses TRBV28 with TRBJ1-4; TRBD1 matches 7 bases. Trimming at V came to 8 bases and at J to 7 bases, leaving 7 bases not matched to a gene. The CDR3 contains 13 residues. Germline values: CDR1 MDHEN, CDR2 SYDVKM. This chain's CDR3 is CASAGGAPEKLFF. DNA for the CDR3: TGTGCCAGCGCAGGGGGTGCACCTGAAAAACTGTTTTTT.

The rearrangement joins TRBV7-8 to TRBJ2-3, with 8 bases matching TRBD2. V gave up 7 bases and J gave up 3 bases; unmatched junction bases: 6. The CDR3 is 14 residues long. Germline loops: CDR1 SGHVS, CDR2 FQNEAQ. CDR3 DNA sequence: TGTGCCAGCACCCTTAGCGGGGAAACAGATACGCAGTATTTT. This translates into CASTLSGETDTQYF.

This rearrangement joins TRBV14 to TRBJ2-3; 8 nucleotides agree with TRBD2. Germline values: CDR1 SGHDN, CDR2 FVKESK. J was trimmed by 2 bases and V by 0 bases; bases with no gene match: 4. The CDR3 extends over 16 amino acids. DNA for the CDR3: TGTGCCAGCAGCCAAGAGCTAGCGGGTCACACAGATACGCAGTATTTT. Translated: CASSQELAGHTDTQYF.

The chain uses TRBV6-1 and TRBJ1-2; D is perhaps TRBD1 (6 bases). The CDR3 extends over 14 amino acids. Germline V CDR1 and CDR2: MNHNS, SASEGT. V was shortened by 4 bases and J by 7 bases, with 16 bases between the two germline ends. CDR3 sequence: CASSGIGGAGGYTF. CDR3 nucleotides: TGTGCCAGCAGTGGCATAGGGGGGGCAGGTGGCTACACCTTC.

This rearrangement joins TRBV5-4 to TRBJ1-1; TRBD1 agrees at 9 bases. CDR1 and CDR2 (germline): SGHNT, YYREEE (reference sequence). J was trimmed by 4 bases and V by 3 bases; bases with no gene match: 7. The length of the CDR3 is 15 residues. CDR3 residues: CASSSGGTGPTEAFF. The CDR3 nucleotides read TGTGCCAGCAGCTCTGGGGGGACAGGGCCCACTGAAGCTTTCTTT.

J is TRBJ1-3 and V is TRBV6-5, with 8 bases aligning to TRBD1. The length of the CDR3 is 15 residues. The V gene's germline CDR1 is MNHEY and CDR2 SVGAGI. With V trimmed by 6 bases and J by 4 bases, 8 bases remained unmatched. CDR3 sequence: CASSLSGTGGNTIYF. As DNA, the CDR3 is TGTGCCAGCAGCCTCTCCGGGACAGGCGGAAACACCATATATTTT.

V is TRBV5-4 and J is TRBJ1-1; TRBD1 agrees at 7 bases. V shed 6 bases, J shed 4 bases, and the junction held 9 bases outside the gene matches. Germline loops: CDR1 SGHNT, CDR2 YYREEE (reference sequence). The CDR3 sequence is 14 residues long. The CDR3 loop reads CASTPTTGRTEAFF. The CDR3 DNA reads TGTGCCAGCACCCCCACGACAGGGCGCACTGAAGCTTTCTTT.

The chain joins TRBV27 to TRBJ2-1; a weak D match, TRBD2 (6 bases). CDR3 length: 15 amino acids. From germline, CDR1 is MNHEY and CDR2 SMNVEV (reference sequence). V lost 8 bases and J 3 bases, leaving 17 bases between the germline ends. CDR3 DNA sequence: TGTGCCAGCTCCCAAAGGGAGGACGGCTACAATGAGCAGTTCTTC. Residues: CASSQREDGYNEQFF.

The chain has TRBV5-1 and TRBJ1-4; maybe TRBD1 (6 bases). The CDR3 is 15 amino acids. Germline V lookup: CDR1 SGHRS, CDR2 YFSETQ. V lost 0 bases and J 6 bases, leaving 12 bases between the germline ends. CDR3 DNA: TGCGCCAGCAGCTTGGACCCAGGGGTGGATGAAAAACTGTTTTTT. Its translation: CASSLDPGVDEKLFF. Supplemented by reference TRBV5-1 and TRBJ1-4, the full variable domain reads KAGVTQTPRYLIKTRGQQVTLSCSPISGHRSVSWYQQTPGQGLQFLFEYFSETQRNKGNFPGRFSGRQFSNSRSEMNVSTLELGDSALYLCASSLDPGVDEKLFFGSGTQLSVL.

The CDR3 nucleotides read TGTGCCAGTAGCCGCCAGGGATTAACTAATGAAAAACTGTTTTTT. Protein sequence: CASSRQGLTNEKLFF. The V gene is TRBV19, the J gene TRBJ1-4; D might be TRBD1 (5 bases). This CDR3 region has 15 residues. The V and J ends lost 6 bases and 1 base respectively, with 12 bases between them. Germline assignment: CDR1 LNHDA and CDR2 SQIVND (reference sequence).

The chain combines TRBV29-1 with TRBJ2-1, with 9 positions matching TRBD2. The germline V gene encodes CDR1 SQVTM and CDR2 ANQGSEA. There are 16 residues in the CDR3. V gave up 2 bases and J gave up 1 base; unmatched junction bases: 6. CDR3 sequence reads: CSVEKRGARSYNEQFF. CDR3 DNA sequence: TGCAGCGTTGAAAAGCGGGGGGCCAGATCCTACAATGAGCAGTTCTTC.

The rearrangement joins TRBV27 to TRBJ2-3; 10 positions agree with TRBD2. This CDR3 has 14 residues. The germline V gene has CDR1 MNHEY and CDR2 SMNVEV (reference sequence). V shed 8 bases, J shed 3 bases, and the junction held 5 bases outside the gene matches. CDR3 nucleotide sequence: TGTGCCAGCGAGGCTAGCGGGAGAACAGATACGCAGTATTTT. This gives the protein CASEASGRTDTQYF.

V usage is TRBV27 and J usage is TRBJ2-3; D unclear. CDR1 and CDR2 (germline): MNHEY, SMNVEV (reference sequence). The CDR3 length is 13 residues. With 4 bases removed from V and 4 bases from J, the gap between germline ends came to 9 bases. In DNA, the CDR3 is TGTGCCAGCAGTTCCTCTCCTGCAGATACGCAGTATTTT. The encoded protein is CASSSSPADTQYF.

The rearrangement joins TRBV18 to TRBJ1-2; D not certain. The length of the CDR3 is 13 residues. Germline V gene sequence: CDR1 KGHSH, CDR2 LQKENI. V shed 3 bases and J shed 3 bases, with 8 bases lying between them. CDR3 loop: CASSPVEDYGYTF. The DNA for the CDR3 is TGTGCCAGCTCACCGGTGGAGGACTATGGCTACACCTTC.

This clone was picked up one time. V is TRBV6-6 and J is TRBJ2-7, with 7 positions matching TRBD2. The CDR3 consists of 15 residues. Germline V gene data show CDR1 as MNHNY and CDR2 as SVGAGI (reference sequence). V was clipped by 4 bases and J by 0 bases; unmatched bases: 6. The CDR3 DNA is TGTGCCAGCAGTTCCGTAGCGGGTAACTCCTACGAGCAGTACTTC. Translated, it gives CASSSVAGNSYEQYF.

The chain carries TRBV9 and TRBJ2-1; 9 bases are shared with TRBD2. The V segment lost 0 bases and the J segment 2 bases; nucleotides outside the gene matches: 3. Germline V gene lookup returns CDR1 SGDLS and CDR2 YYNGEE. The CDR3 length is 16 residues. The CDR3 sequence is CASSVGGGGAYNEQFF. The CDR3 DNA sequence: TGTGCCAGCAGCGTAGGAGGCGGGGGGGCCTACAATGAGCAGTTCTTC. Complete variable domain (other parts from reference TRBV9 and TRBJ2-1): DSGVTQTPKHLITATGQRVTLRCSPRSGDLSVYWYQQSLDQGLQFLIQYYNGEERAKGNILERFSAQQFPDLHSELNLSSLELGDSALYFCASSVGGGGAYNEQFFGPGTRLTVL.

The chain links TRBV6-1 to TRBJ2-7; 11 bases agree with TRBD2. Germline V gives CDR1 MNHNS, CDR2 SASEGT. This CDR3 comprises 14 residues. V lost 4 bases to trimming and J lost 7 bases; unmatched junction nucleotides: 6. The CDR3 DNA reads TGTGCCAGCAGTGGTAGCGGGAGGGCGACAGAGCAGTACTTC. As protein: CASSGSGRATEQYF.

The genes are TRBV19 and TRBJ1-5; D possibly corresponds to TRBD1 (6 bases). The CDR3 is 14 amino acids. The germline V gene encodes CDR1 LNHDA and CDR2 SQIVND (reference sequence). Trimming cost V 7 bases and J 2 bases, with 12 bases left between them. The CDR3 sequence is CASTIGGRNQPQHF. In DNA, the CDR3 is TGTGCCAGTACCATCGGGGGGCGCAATCAGCCCCAGCATTTT.

This chain connects TRBV30 to TRBJ1-3, with D uncertain. The CDR3 has 15 residues. Trimming removed 3 bases from V and 0 bases from J, with 12 bases in between. From germline, CDR1 is GTSNPN and CDR2 SVGIG (reference sequence). The CDR3 coding sequence is TGTGCCTGGAGGGACTTAGGGAGCTCTGGAAACACCATATATTTT. Translated: CAWRDLGSSGNTIYF.